The 16 T cell receptor beta chains in this list originate from one sample, sequenced in a study of cytomegalovirus exposure and HLA in healthy donors. PCR employed 60 Vbeta and 13 Jbeta primers. Generated by immunoSEQ multiplex PCR, the TCRdb table keeps only in-frame clones and is missing some. The data show some 92,000 clones, about 80% seen once. The specimen sequenced was PBMCs. The receptor set was obtained from a man between 18 and 35 years old in good health and CMV-seropositive.

This sequence joins TRBV27 and TRBJ1-1, with D perhaps TRBD1 (5 bases). The CDR3 sequence is 15 residues long. CDR1 MNHEY and CDR2 SMNVEV come from the germline V gene (reference sequence). The V end was cut by 4 bases, the J end by 7 bases, with 19 bases between. The CDR3 reads CASSSRVGGAFEAFF. Written as DNA, the CDR3 is TGTGCCAGCAGTTCCCGGGTAGGAGGGGCTTTTGAAGCTTTCTTT.

This chain's CDR3 is CASSPPGASGLEQFF. The DNA for the CDR3 is TGTGCCAGCAGCCCCCCCGGGGCTAGCGGGCTCGAGCAGTTCTTC. This chain joins TRBV5-4 and TRBJ2-1, with 8 positions matching TRBD2. This CDR3 region has 15 residues. V trimming: 4 bases; J trimming: 10 bases; junction bases outside the gene matches: 13. The germline V gene encodes CDR1 SGHNT and CDR2 YYREEE (reference sequence).

The chain recombines TRBV2 with TRBJ2-2; a possible D gene is TRBD1 (6 bases). Germline CDR1 is SNHLY and CDR2 is FYNNEI. The ends were cut back, 4 bases at V and 5 bases at J, with 8 bases in the middle. The CDR3 has 13 residues. The CDR3 region has the DNA TGTGCCAGCAGTGGCACAGGGACCGGGGAGCTGTTTTTT. It codes for CASSGTGTGELFF.

V gene TRBV9 combines with J gene TRBJ1-1; possibly TRBD1 for D (5 bases). Germline-derived CDR1 and CDR2 are SGDLS and YYNGEE. The CDR3 covers 15 residues. The V end was cut by 2 bases, the J end by 3 bases, with 14 bases between. CDR3 coding DNA: TGTGCCAGCAGCGTCGCGGGAAGAGGGGACACTGAAGCTTTCTTT. Translated, it gives CASSVAGRGDTEAFF.

In this sample, this clone turned up once. The chain carries TRBV7-9 and TRBJ2-1; weak D call: TRBD2 (6 bases). The CDR3 loop spans 16 amino acids. Germline loops: CDR1 SEHNR, CDR2 FQNEAQ (reference sequence). V shed 6 bases and J shed 4 bases, with 19 bases lying between them. CDR3 residues: CASSLAGRPIYNEQFF. The CDR3 DNA reads TGTGCCAGCAGTCTCGCGGGGAGACCTATTTACAATGAGCAGTTCTTC. Drawing the rest from reference TRBV7-9 and TRBJ2-1, the complete variable domain is DTGVSQNPRHKITKRGQNVTFRCDPISEHNRLYWYRQTLGQGPEFLTYFQNEAQLEKSRLLSDRFSAERPKGSFSTLEIQRTEQGDSAMYLCASSLAGRPIYNEQFFGPGTRLTVL.

This rearrangement joins TRBV6-1 to TRBJ1-1; D not resolved. The germline CDR1 and CDR2 sequences are MNHNS and SASEGT. V was shortened by 2 bases and J by 4 bases, with 8 bases between the two germline ends. CDR3 length equals 13 residues. As DNA, the CDR3 is TGTGCCAGCAGTGAAACACGCTTCACTGAAGCTTTCTTT. Translated, it gives CASSETRFTEAFF.

The chain carries TRBV19 and TRBJ1-5; D perhaps matches TRBD1 (6 bases). V gave up 7 bases and J gave up 7 bases, with 17 bases separating them. The germline V gene encodes CDR1 LNHDA and CDR2 SQIVND (reference sequence). This CDR3 spans 14 amino acids. DNA of the CDR3: TGTGCCAGTAAGCGGGAACAGGGACGACAGCCCCAGCATTTT. It is translated as CASKREQGRQPQHF.

The rearrangement links TRBV18 to TRBJ2-1; TRBD2 aligns across 9 bases. The germline V gene has CDR1 KGHSH and CDR2 LQKENI. With V trimmed by 3 bases and J by 5 bases, 5 bases remained unmatched. The CDR3 spans 15 residues. The CDR3 bases are TGTGCCAGCTCACCTCGACTAGCGGCAAACAATGAGCAGTTCTTC. Amino acids: CASSPRLAANNEQFF.

The chain joins TRBV15 to TRBJ1-4; no clear D gene. V was shortened by 8 bases and J by 7 bases, with 11 bases between the two germline ends. In germline, CDR1 is LNHNV, CDR2 YYDKDF (reference sequence). The CDR3 has 12 amino acids. CDR3 coding DNA: TGTGCCACCGGGGAGACTGGTGAAAAACTGTTTTTT. Translation: CATGETGEKLFF.

For the CDR3, the DNA is TGTGCCAGCAGCTTAGGGTCCAACCCGAGCTCTGGAAACACCATATATTTT. Its translation: CASSLGSNPSSGNTIYF. The chain links TRBV7-8 to TRBJ1-3; D uncertain. With 1 base removed from V and 0 bases from J, the gap between germline ends came to 13 bases. Per germline, CDR1 SGHVS and CDR2 FQNEAQ. CDR3 size: 17 residues.

This clone was found once. The rearrangement uses TRBV9 and TRBJ2-1; 7 bases agree with TRBD1. CDR1 and CDR2 from the germline V gene are SGDLS and YYNGEE. Germline trimming cut 2 bases from V and 5 bases from J; bases unmatched to any gene: 7. The CDR3 sequence is 15 residues long. The CDR3 spells CASSVSGTANNEQFF. In DNA, the CDR3 is TGTGCCAGCAGCGTCTCCGGGACAGCCAACAATGAGCAGTTCTTC.

The chain links TRBV14 to TRBJ2-3, with D maybe TRBD1 (6 bases). The germline V and J ends were trimmed by 0 bases and 5 bases, with 15 bases remaining between them. This CDR3 is 16 amino acids long. The V gene's germline CDR1 is SGHDN and CDR2 FVKESK. For the CDR3, the DNA is TGTGCCAGCAGCCAAGAATGGGGGCGACCCCAAGATACGCAGTATTTT. This sequence encodes CASSQEWGRPQDTQYF.

A single count supports this clone. The CDR3 loop is CASSLTSGGNTGELFF. DNA for the CDR3: TGTGCCAGCAGCTTAACCAGCGGGGGGAACACCGGGGAGCTGTTTTTT. This rearrangement joins TRBV7-3 to TRBJ2-2; 8 nucleotides line up with TRBD2. Germline CDR1 is SGHTA and CDR2 is FQGTGA. The CDR3 length is 16 residues. Trimming removed 0 bases from V and 1 base from J; junction bases left unmatched: 1.

Here the CDR3 DNA reads TGTGCCAGCAGTTTTGCTCGGTACAATGAGCAGTTCTTC. Its translation is CASSFARYNEQFF. The chain is built from TRBV27 and TRBJ2-1; D remains ambiguous. The germline V and J ends were trimmed by 3 bases and 4 bases, with 7 bases remaining between them. Germline V CDR1 and CDR2: MNHEY, SMNVEV (reference sequence). The CDR3 contains 13 residues.

Regarding this clone: The junction departs from the called germline gene at one end, perhaps through a read error. The chain carries TRBV7-9 and TRBJ1-1; D is possibly TRBD1 (6 bases). The CDR3 contains 15 residues. The germline CDR1 and CDR2 sequences are SEHNR and FQNEAQ (reference sequence). This chain's CDR3 is CSSSFGGLTNTEAFF. In DNA, the CDR3 is TGTTCCAGCAGCTTCGGGGGGCTGACGAACACTGAAGCTTTCTTT.

This clone was detected only a few times. V and J are TRBV4-1 and TRBJ2-7, with TRBD1 matching over 9 bases. Unmatched junction bases numbered 14, after V lost 6 bases and J lost 5 bases. Germline V gives CDR1 MGHRA, CDR2 YSYEKL. The CDR3 is 16 residues long. As DNA, the CDR3 is TGCGCCAGCAGTCGGATTATCACAGGGGGCATCAACGAGCAGTACTTC. Translation gives CASSRIITGGINEQYF.